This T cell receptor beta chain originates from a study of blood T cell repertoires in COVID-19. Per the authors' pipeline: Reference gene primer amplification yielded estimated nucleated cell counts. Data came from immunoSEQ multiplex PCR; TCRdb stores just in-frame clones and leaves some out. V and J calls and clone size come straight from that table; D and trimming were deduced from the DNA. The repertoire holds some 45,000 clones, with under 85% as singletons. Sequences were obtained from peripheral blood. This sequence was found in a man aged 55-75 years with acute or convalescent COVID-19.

Here the CDR3 DNA reads TGCAGCGTTGAAGAACGGAGGGAAAACTATGGCTACACCTTC. Translation: CSVEERRENYGYTF. The rearrangement links TRBV29-1 to TRBJ1-2; D is undetermined. The CDR3 covers 14 residues. Trimming removed 0 bases from V and 2 bases from J, with 10 bases in between. The germline gives CDR1 SQVTM, CDR2 ANQGSEA.